The rows below give T cell receptor beta chains drawn from one sample of a study of neurological immune-mediated disorders. TCRdb ran MiXCR on the 5' RACE reads and lists one entry per CDR3 protein. Here the sample spans around 80,000 distinct CDR3 sequences, about 9.4% being singletons. Sequencing was carried out using PBMCs. The receptors originated from a man aged 35-49 years in good health. The CDR3 runs from the conserved cysteine through the conserved F or W. The D gene is left open where the match is weak. The listing skips clone size in some rows; elsewhere it reads once, few, many or a size class.

cdr3_aa: CASGLAMYQETQYF
cdr3_nt: TGTGCCAGCGGACTAGCGATGTACCAAGAGACCCAGTACTTC
cdr3_length: 14
d_call: TRBD2
v_call: TRBV2
j_call: TRBJ2-5
clone_size: NA

cdr3_aa: CASSGTVRYRGLNEKLFF
cdr3_nt: TGCGCCAGCAGCGGGACGGTCCGCTACAGGGGCTTGAATGAAAAACTGTTTTTT
cdr3_length: 18
d_call: TRBD1
v_call: TRBV5-1
j_call: TRBJ1-4
clone_size: NA

cdr3_aa: CASRSTSGRGRETQYF
cdr3_nt: TGTGCCAGCAGATCGACTAGCGGGAGGGGGAGGGAGACCCAGTACTTC
cdr3_length: 16
d_call: TRBD2
v_call: TRBV28
j_call: TRBJ2-5
clone_size: few

cdr3_aa: CATSRGGTTTGELFF
cdr3_nt: TGTGCCACCAGCAGGGGCGGGACAACCACCGGGGAGCTGTTTTTT
cdr3_length: 15
d_call: NA
v_call: TRBV15
j_call: TRBJ2-2
clone_size: many

cdr3_aa: CASSLAGQGDEQYF
cdr3_nt: TGTGCCAGCAGCTTAGCGGGGCAGGGAGACGAGCAGTACTTC
cdr3_length: 14
d_call: NA
v_call: TRBV7-9
j_call: TRBJ2-7
clone_size: many

cdr3_aa: CASSSRDHIYEQYF
cdr3_nt: TGTGCCAGCAGCTCTAGGGACCATATCTACGAGCAGTACTTC
cdr3_length: 14
d_call: NA
v_call: TRBV7-9
j_call: TRBJ2-7
clone_size: NA

cdr3_aa: CASSEAWTAVPQHF
cdr3_nt: TGTGCCAGCAGTGAAGCTTGGACCGCCGTTCCCCAGCATTTT
cdr3_length: 14
d_call: NA
v_call: TRBV2
j_call: TRBJ1-5
clone_size: few

cdr3_aa: CASSLNVAGFYEQYF
cdr3_nt: TGTGCCAGCAGCTTAAACGTAGCGGGGTTCTACGAGCAGTACTTC
cdr3_length: 15
d_call: TRBD2
v_call: TRBV7-2
j_call: TRBJ2-7
clone_size: many

cdr3_aa: CAISVKASGRNNEQFF
cdr3_nt: TGTGCCATCAGTGTAAAGGCTAGCGGGAGGAACAATGAGCAGTTCTTC
cdr3_length: 16
d_call: TRBD2
v_call: TRBV10-3
j_call: TRBJ2-1
clone_size: NA

cdr3_aa: CASSYSSPDTQYF
cdr3_nt: TGTGCCAGCAGTTACTCCTCCCCAGATACGCAGTATTTT
cdr3_length: 13
d_call: NA
v_call: TRBV6-5
j_call: TRBJ2-3
clone_size: many

cdr3_aa: CASSPGQSALYGYTF
cdr3_nt: TGTGCCAGCAGCCCGGGACAGTCAGCTTTATATGGCTACACCTTC
cdr3_length: 15
d_call: TRBD1
v_call: TRBV3-1
j_call: TRBJ1-2
clone_size: many

cdr3_aa: CASSRDLNTEAFF
cdr3_nt: TGTGCCAGCAGCCGGGACCTGAACACTGAAGCTTTCTTT
cdr3_length: 13
d_call: NA
v_call: TRBV7-8
j_call: TRBJ1-1
clone_size: once

cdr3_aa: CASSLVEASGTDNEQFF
cdr3_nt: TGTGCCAGCAGCTTAGTCGAGGCTAGCGGGACAGACAATGAGCAGTTCTTC
cdr3_length: 17
d_call: TRBD2
v_call: TRBV11-2
j_call: TRBJ2-1
clone_size: few

cdr3_aa: CASSPHRRKETQYF
cdr3_nt: TGTGCCAGCAGCCCCCATCGCCGGAAAGAGACCCAGTACTTC
cdr3_length: 14
d_call: NA
v_call: TRBV27
j_call: TRBJ2-5
clone_size: many

cdr3_aa: CASGKGLGETQYF
cdr3_nt: TGTGCCAGCGGAAAGGGTTTGGGGGAGACCCAGTACTTC
cdr3_length: 13
d_call: NA
v_call: TRBV2
j_call: TRBJ2-5
clone_size: NA

cdr3_aa: CASSVGVSTSTDTQYF
cdr3_nt: TGTGCCAGCAGCGTGGGGGTCTCCACTAGCACAGATACGCAGTATTTT
cdr3_length: 16
d_call: NA
v_call: TRBV10-3
j_call: TRBJ2-3
clone_size: NA

cdr3_aa: CSARGTSGGSNYEQYF
cdr3_nt: TGCAGTGCTAGAGGGACTAGCGGGGGCTCGAACTACGAGCAGTACTTC
cdr3_length: 16
d_call: TRBD2
v_call: TRBV20-1
j_call: TRBJ2-7
clone_size: many

cdr3_aa: CASSEVGTGNPYEQYF
cdr3_nt: TGTGCCAGCAGTGAAGTCGGTACAGGGAACCCCTACGAGCAGTACTTC
cdr3_length: 16
d_call: NA
v_call: TRBV25-1
j_call: TRBJ2-7
clone_size: many

cdr3_aa: CATSDTGTGVYEQYF
cdr3_nt: TGTGCCACCAGTGACACCGGGACAGGAGTCTACGAGCAGTACTTC
cdr3_length: 15
d_call: TRBD1
v_call: TRBV24-1
j_call: TRBJ2-7
clone_size: many

cdr3_aa: CASSLGPAGYTQYF
cdr3_nt: TGTGCCAGCAGCCTGGGACCGGCGGGGTATACGCAGTATTTT
cdr3_length: 14
d_call: NA
v_call: TRBV12-3/TRBV12-4
j_call: TRBJ2-3
clone_size: NA

cdr3_aa: CSAGTGESNQPQHF
cdr3_nt: TGCAGCGCCGGGACAGGGGAGAGCAATCAGCCCCAGCATTTT
cdr3_length: 14
d_call: TRBD1
v_call: TRBV29-1
j_call: TRBJ1-5
clone_size: many

cdr3_aa: CSARDLRSKQETQYF
cdr3_nt: TGCAGTGCTAGAGATCTACGTTCTAAGCAAGAGACCCAGTACTTC
cdr3_length: 15
d_call: NA
v_call: TRBV20-1
j_call: TRBJ2-5
clone_size: many

cdr3_aa: CASSFYPDWTSGGAETQYF
cdr3_nt: TGTGCCAGCAGTTTCTATCCCGATTGGACTAGCGGGGGGGCGGAGACCCAGTACTTC
cdr3_length: 19
d_call: TRBD2
v_call: TRBV12-3/TRBV12-4
j_call: TRBJ2-5
clone_size: many

cdr3_aa: CASSFDPENSPLHF
cdr3_nt: TGCGCCAGCAGCTTCGACCCGGAGAATTCACCCCTCCACTTT
cdr3_length: 14
d_call: NA
v_call: TRBV5-1
j_call: TRBJ1-6
clone_size: many

cdr3_aa: CASSLGNSYEQYF
cdr3_nt: TGTGCCAGCAGCTTAGGAAACAGCTACGAGCAGTACTTC
cdr3_length: 13
d_call: NA
v_call: TRBV7-9
j_call: TRBJ2-7
clone_size: many

cdr3_aa: CASSLTGLRPYNEQFF
cdr3_nt: TGTGCCAGCAGCTTAACAGGGCTCCGACCTTACAATGAGCAGTTCTTC
cdr3_length: 16
d_call: NA
v_call: TRBV7-3
j_call: TRBJ2-1
clone_size: many

cdr3_aa: CSARDWAYNEQFF
cdr3_nt: TGCAGTGCCCGGGACTGGGCCTACAATGAGCAGTTCTTC
cdr3_length: 13
d_call: NA
v_call: TRBV20-1
j_call: TRBJ2-1
clone_size: many

cdr3_aa: CASSQGGGLGSPLHF
cdr3_nt: TGTGCCAGCAGCCAAGGAGGGGGTTTAGGGTCACCCCTCCACTTT
cdr3_length: 15
d_call: NA
v_call: TRBV14
j_call: TRBJ1-6
clone_size: many

cdr3_aa: CASSLDRGPANEKLFF
cdr3_nt: TGTGCCAGCAGCTTGGATCGGGGGCCGGCTAATGAAAAACTGTTTTTT
cdr3_length: 16
d_call: NA
v_call: TRBV5-6
j_call: TRBJ1-4
clone_size: few

cdr3_aa: CASSFAQDGKDTEAFF
cdr3_nt: TGTGCCAGCAGTTTTGCCCAGGATGGGAAGGACACTGAAGCTTTCTTT
cdr3_length: 16
d_call: NA
v_call: TRBV27
j_call: TRBJ1-1
clone_size: many

cdr3_aa: CASSPRGLNEQYF
cdr3_nt: TGCGCCAGCAGCCCAAGGGGGCTCAACGAGCAGTACTTC
cdr3_length: 13
d_call: TRBD1
v_call: TRBV5-1
j_call: TRBJ2-7
clone_size: many